This record covers a single T cell receptor beta chain. Its antigen is currently unknown. This sample stems from a study of graft-versus-host responses after intestinal transplantation. Across the whole study: Isolated intestinal, liver-intestinal, or multivisceral transplants had been given to the recipients. Anti-thymocyte globulin induction was given to all recipients, followed by tacrolimus and steroids for around three years.

Data came from immunoSEQ multiplex PCR; TCRdb stores just in-frame clones and leaves some out. Altogether about 88,000 clones are present, around 90% being singletons, with the ten largest covering around 0.11%. General study findings and limits: The presence of high graft-versus-host to host-versus-graft clonal ratios in allografts characterized patients with graft-donor T cell macrochimerism. Some GvH clones were seen earlier in gut or blood, suggesting intestinal origin.

The sequence was obtained from a human donor who received an intestinal transplant. This material consisted of unstimulated CD4+ T cells sorted from spleen or lymph node cells, taken before intestinal transplant.

The CDR3 sequence is CASSLETGAGYTF. The CDR3 DNA follows: TGTGCCAGCTCACTAGAGACAGGAGCGGGCTACACCTTC. This rearrangement joins TRBV18 to TRBJ1-2; D is possibly TRBD1 (6 bases). Germline loops: CDR1 KGHSH, CDR2 LQKENI. The V end lost 4 bases, the J end lost 8 bases, and 14 bases lay between the germline ends. CDR3 length: 13 residues. Based on the CDR3 plus reference TRBV18 and TRBJ1-2, the full variable domain is NAGVMQNPRHLVRRRGQEARLRCSPMKGHSHVYWYRQLPEEGLKFMVYLQKENIIDESGMPKERFSAEFPKEGPSILRIQQVVRGDSAAYFCASSLETGAGYTFGSGTRLTVV.